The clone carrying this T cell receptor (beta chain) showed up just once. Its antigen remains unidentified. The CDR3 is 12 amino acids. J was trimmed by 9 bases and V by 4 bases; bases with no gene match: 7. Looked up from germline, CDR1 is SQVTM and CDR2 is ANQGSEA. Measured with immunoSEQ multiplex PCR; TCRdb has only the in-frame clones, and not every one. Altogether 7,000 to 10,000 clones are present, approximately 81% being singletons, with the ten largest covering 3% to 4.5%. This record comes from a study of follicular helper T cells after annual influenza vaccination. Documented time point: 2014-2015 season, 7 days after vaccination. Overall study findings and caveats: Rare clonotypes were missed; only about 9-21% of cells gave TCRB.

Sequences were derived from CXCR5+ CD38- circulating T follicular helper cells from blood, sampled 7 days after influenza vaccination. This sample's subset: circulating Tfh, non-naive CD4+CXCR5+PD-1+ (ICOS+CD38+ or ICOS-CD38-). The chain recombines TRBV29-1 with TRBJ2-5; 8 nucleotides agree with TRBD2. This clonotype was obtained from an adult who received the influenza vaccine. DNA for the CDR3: TGCAGCGTTGTGCGGGGGGCGGTGTCCCAGTACTTC. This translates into CSVVRGAVSQYF. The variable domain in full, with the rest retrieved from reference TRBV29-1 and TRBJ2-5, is SAVISQKPSRDICQRGTSLTIQCQVDSQVTMMFWYRQQPGQSLTLIATANQGSEATYESGFVIDKFPISRPNLTFSTLTVSNMSPEDSSIYLCSVVRGAVSQYFGPGTRLLVL.